Each of the 8 T cell receptor beta chains below was sequenced from the same sample in a study of a mutant IDH1 vaccine in newly diagnosed glioma. Time point reported: week 47, end of study. Topical imiquimod was applied with each vaccine dose, which held 300 ug of mutant IDH1 20-mer peptide. These receptors' targets are unknown. Measured with immunoSEQ multiplex PCR; TCRdb has only the in-frame clones, and not every one. Among approximately 50,000 clones listed, under 85% were seen once. The sample in question was PBMCs, obtained from a glioma patient whose treatment included an IDH1 peptide vaccine. Receptors were obtained from a woman between 50 and 59 years old with glioma.

The V gene is TRBV29-1, the J gene TRBJ2-7; 7 bases fit TRBD1. Germline V gene sequence: CDR1 SQVTM, CDR2 ANQGSEA. V lost 0 bases and J lost 0; bases outside the gene matches: 5. The CDR3 spans 15 residues. CDR3 region: CSVEEATGFSYEQYF. In DNA, the CDR3 is TGCAGCGTTGAAGAGGCGACAGGGTTCTCCTACGAGCAGTACTTC.

The rearrangement links TRBV5-1 to TRBJ2-5, with unresolved D. Germline CDR1 reads SGHRS; CDR2 reads YFSETQ. The germline V and J ends were trimmed by 0 bases and 0 bases, with 3 bases remaining between them. There are 13 residues in the CDR3. The CDR3 loop reads CASSLVDQETQYF. The CDR3 DNA reads as TGCGCCAGCAGCTTGGTGGACCAAGAGACCCAGTACTTC.

The chain carries TRBV9 and TRBJ2-7; a possible D gene is TRBD2 (5 bases). Trimming took off 3 bases at V and 0 bases at J, with 22 bases between the two ends. The CDR3 runs to 18 residues. Germline CDR1 SGDLS, CDR2 YYNGEE. The CDR3 DNA is TGTGCCAGCAGCGAAGGCGGCGCCCTAACGGGGAGCTCCTACGAGCAGTACTTC. Protein product: CASSEGGALTGSSYEQYF.

The V gene is TRBV9, the J gene TRBJ2-3, with 7 bases matching TRBD1. This CDR3 region has 14 residues. The germline V gene has CDR1 SGDLS and CDR2 YYNGEE. V lost 1 base and J lost 4; bases outside the gene matches: 3. CDR3 region: CASSVRQGADTQYF. DNA for the CDR3: TGTGCCAGCAGCGTAAGGCAGGGGGCAGATACGCAGTATTTT. Looking up the rest from reference TRBV9 and TRBJ2-3 gives the full variable domain: DSGVTQTPKHLITATGQRVTLRCSPRSGDLSVYWYQQSLDQGLQFLIQYYNGEERAKGNILERFSAQQFPDLHSELNLSSLELGDSALYFCASSVRQGADTQYFGPGTRLTVL.

This clone was detected only a few times. The chain couples TRBV27 to TRBJ2-7; possible D gene TRBD2, 6 bases. Germline V gene lookup returns CDR1 MNHEY and CDR2 SMNVEV (reference sequence). This CDR3 region has 14 residues. Trimming removed 3 bases from V and 5 bases from J, with 14 bases in between. CDR3 loop: CASSLAGLGNEQYF. The CDR3, as DNA: TGTGCCAGCAGTTTGGCGGGGCTGGGGAACGAGCAGTACTTC.

This clone was counted a single time. CDR3 sequence: CASSHTESNQPQHF. In nucleotides, the CDR3 is TGTGCCAGCTCTCACACGGAAAGCAATCAGCCCCAGCATTTT. The rearrangement joins TRBV7-9 to TRBJ1-5; no clear D. Germline V CDR1 and CDR2: SEHNR, FQNEAQ (reference sequence). The CDR3 runs 14 residues. V gave up 8 bases and J gave up 1 base, with 12 bases separating them.

This chain links TRBV4-1 with TRBJ2-7; TRBD1 aligns across 7 bases. The V gene's germline CDR1 is MGHRA and CDR2 YSYEKL. V was pared by 4 bases and J by 3 bases, with 6 bases of the junction left unmatched. This CDR3 contains 14 residues. The CDR3 DNA sequence: TGCGCCAGCAGCCTATCCGGGACAGTCTACGAGCAGTACTTC. Encoded protein: CASSLSGTVYEQYF.

This chain joins TRBV2 and TRBJ2-1; 10 bases line up with TRBD2. The CDR3 is 15 amino acids. CDR1 is SNHLY and CDR2 is FYNNEI in the germline V gene. Unmatched junction bases numbered 7, after V lost 2 bases and J lost 9 bases. CDR3 residues: CASSERPSGGREQFF. CDR3 nucleotides: TGTGCCAGCAGTGAACGGCCTAGCGGGGGCCGTGAGCAGTTCTTC. Using reference TRBV2 and TRBJ2-1 for the parts outside the CDR3, the full variable domain is EPEVTQTPSHQVTQMGQEVILRCVPISNHLYFYWYRQILGQKVEFLVSFYNNEISEKSEIFDDQFSVERPDGSNFTLKIRSTKLEDSAMYFCASSERPSGGREQFFGPGTRLTVL.